Here is one T cell receptor beta chain with its context. This clone came up once. There is no known antigen for this receptor. Qualities for individual bases were not recorded, and no much larger clone is one base off. Samples from volunteer blood donors who had recovered from COVID-19 were contributed by a second Seattle source. Whole blood was collected in K2EDTA tubes by collaborating institutions according to the institutions' own protocols. For TCRbeta analysis, collaborator samples were shipped as frozen whole blood, as isolated PBMCs, or as DNA extracted from either sample type. The entry originates in a study of blood T cell repertoires in COVID-19 (dated by TCRdb to the early 2020s). For the study in its entirety: The collaborator samples originated in the United States, Italy and Spain and spanned the acute and convalescent phases of COVID-19. The material from the prospective study consisted of cDNA or gDNA derived from T cells, B-cell-depleted T cells, or PBMCs. Where available, HLA class I and class II types were obtained from metadata supplied by the sample provider rather than from assay-based typing. Samples were obtained from the ongoing ImmuneRACE study (first 160 participants) and from over 1,000 subjects provided by 6 global collaborators. Deeply sampled blood TCRbeta repertoires from subjects exposed to, actively infected with, or recovered from COVID-19 were included in the dataset. A de-identified subject ID, COVID-19 status, age in years and sex were almost always included in the sample metadata. A freely available public database, intended as a resource for researchers studying the immune response to SARS-CoV-2, is where the repertoires were released.

From the germline V gene (reference sequence), CDR1 is LGHDT and CDR2 is YNNKEL. The CDR3 goes from the cysteine to the phenylalanine over 16 residues. Just CDR3 DNA is preserved here, 48 bases in frame from base 1. Deletion took 1 base off V and 2 bases off J, with a span of 11 bases between the germline ends. The immunoSEQ Assay, a bias-controlled multiplex PCR, was used to amplify TCRbeta CDR3 regions from genomic DNA. The authors' analysis ran thus. The number of nucleated cells in each sample was estimated from the amplification of reference gene primers within the assay. Sequence reads were collapsed and filtered to measure the absolute abundance of every unique TCRbeta CDR3 rearrangement. For each sample, productive Simpson clonality was calculated by taking the square root of Simpson's diversity index across productive rearrangements. Entries here come from immuneACCESS through TCRdb and include only in-frame sequences with V and J called. Some clones fail to appear in such tables; in the studies checked, an unresolved V gene covers under half of the shortfall, and the cause of the remainder is unknown. The DNA gave D and trimming, while V, J and clone size come from that table. The sample profile shows some 170,000 clones; about 91% of them were found once. The top ten clonotypes cover 3.5% to 4% of the sample.

The paper's findings and limits, for the study overall: The amount of clinical and demographic metadata varied by source and participant and was provided uncurated.

The TCR originated in a woman aged 60-75 years who had recovered from COVID-19. Material: peripheral blood. The chain joins TRBV3-1 (or the pseudogene TRBV3-2) to TRBJ2-2; 6 matching bases give a weak D call of TRBD2. The CDR3 protein: CASSQGGTANTGELFF. Here is the DNA: TGTGCCAGCAGCCAAGGAGGGACTGCTAACACCGGGGAGCTGTTTTTT.